The rows below give T cell receptor beta chains drawn from one sample of a study of human T cells and chemical hapten exposure. MiXCR was run by TCRdb on the RACE reads, yielding one entry per CDR3 protein. This table has approximately 57,000 distinct CDR3 sequences, 9.5% to 10% appearing once. The source material was whole blood, sampled in connection with sensitization to the hapten diphenylcyclopropenone (DPC). These TCRs come from a man aged 40-49 years with alopecia areata. Some clones in this sample may be carry-over from other donors' samples. CDR3s include the opening cysteine and the closing phenylalanine or tryptophan. Fields, in order: D gene, J gene, V gene, clone size, CDR3 DNA, CDR3 protein. A D gene is named only where the DNA matches it firmly. Expanded clones get a size class; other rows say once, few or many, or leave the size out.

>TRBD1|TRBJ2-3|TRBV11-2|few
TGTGCCAGCACCCTACAGGGGGTGACAGATACGCAGTATTTT
CASTLQGVTDTQYF
>TRBD1|TRBJ2-7|TRBV28|few
TGTGCCAGCAGTTTGGACAGGAATGGGCAGTACTTC
CASSLDRNGQYF
>TRBD1|TRBJ2-7|TRBV6-1|-
TGTGCCAGCAGTGCCCGACAGGGAAGTAGCTACGAGCAGTACTTC
CASSARQGSSYEQYF
>-|TRBJ2-3|TRBV2|-
TGTGCCAGCAGTCGATCTTTCTCCACAGATACGCAGTATTTT
CASSRSFSTDTQYF
>TRBD1|TRBJ2-7|TRBV4-3|many
TGCGCCAGCAGCCAAGATACAGGGGCCTCCTACGAGCAGTACTTC
CASSQDTGASYEQYF
>TRBD1|TRBJ2-7|TRBV7-8|many
TGTGCCAGCAGCTTAGGGGTCATGGGGACAGGGTCCGACGAGCAGTACTTC
CASSLGVMGTGSDEQYF
>-|TRBJ1-4|TRBV7-9|many
TGTGCCAGCACCCTAGAGGGTAGGAGAGAAGAAAAACTGTTTTTT
CASTLEGRREEKLFF
>-|TRBJ1-5|TRBV28|few
TGTGCCAGCAGTTTGTCAGGTTATAGCAATCAGCCCCAGCATTTT
CASSLSGYSNQPQHF
>TRBD1|TRBJ2-3|TRBV27|-
TGTGCCAGCAGTACTTGGACAGGCCCCACCGCAGATACGCAGTATTTT
CASSTWTGPTADTQYF
>TRBD1|TRBJ2-7|TRBV28|few
TGTGCCAGCAGGGACAGGGGAAAACTACTCGAGCAGTACTTC
CASRDRGKLLEQYF
>-|TRBJ2-1|TRBV9|-
TGTGCCAGCAGCCATCGGACCGATCCCTACAATGAGCAGTTCTTC
CASSHRTDPYNEQFF
>-|TRBJ2-6|TRBV7-9|many
TGTGCCAGCAGCCAGGTCGGATCTGGGGCCAACGTCCTGACTTTC
CASSQVGSGANVLTF
>-|TRBJ2-1|TRBV6-2/TRBV6-3|few
TGTGCCAGCAGTTCCCCAGGACTCGGGAGCTCCTACAATGAGCAGTTCTTC
CASSSPGLGSSYNEQFF
>-|TRBJ1-3|TRBV20-1|-
TGCAGTGCTAGAGCAGACTTCAGGGCCGGAAACACCATATATTTT
CSARADFRAGNTIYF
>-|TRBJ2-5|TRBV5-1|-
TGCGCCAGCAGCTTGAGGGGCATCCAAGAGACCCAGTACTTC
CASSLRGIQETQYF
>-|TRBJ2-5|TRBV28|-
TGTGCCAGCAGTTCAGAGGGGTCAGAGACCCAGTACTTC
CASSSEGSETQYF
>-|TRBJ2-1|TRBV7-2|-
TGTGCCAGCAGCTTAGTCTTGCGGGGCGATGAGCAGTTCTTC
CASSLVLRGDEQFF
>TRBD2|TRBJ2-1|TRBV12-3/TRBV12-4|many
TGTGCCAGCAGCCCCGGGAGACTAGCGGACTACAATGAGCAGTTCTTC
CASSPGRLADYNEQFF
>TRBD1|TRBJ2-7|TRBV5-4|few
TGTGCCAGCAGCTGGGGACAGGGTCGCTACGAGCAGTACTTC
CASSWGQGRYEQYF
>-|TRBJ2-6|TRBV7-9|many
TGTGCCAGCAGCTTAGGAGACTCTGGGGCCAACGTCCTGACTTTC
CASSLGDSGANVLTF
>TRBD1|TRBJ2-1|TRBV7-2|few
TGTGCCAGCAGCTTTACAGGGGCCTACAATGAGCAGTTCTTC
CASSFTGAYNEQFF
>-|TRBJ2-7|TRBV12-3/TRBV12-4|few
TGTGCCAGCAGTCGACTCCCGGGACAAGGGGGTCACGAGCAGTACTTC
CASSRLPGQGGHEQYF
>-|TRBJ1-1|TRBV4-1|-
TGCGCCAGCAGCCAAGACCCACCGTGGGGGGAAGCTTTCTTT
CASSQDPPWGEAFF
>TRBD1|TRBJ2-7|TRBV28|few
TGTGCCAGCAGTGATGACAGGGCCTACTCCTACGAGCAGTACTTC
CASSDDRAYSYEQYF
>-|TRBJ2-4|TRBV19|-
TGTGCCAGTAGTATTTGGCCTAACTACATTCAGTACTTC
CASSIWPNYIQYF
>-|TRBJ2-7|TRBV12-3/TRBV12-4|few
TGTGCCAGCAGCAAGACAGGTTTCTACGAGCAGTACTTC
CASSKTGFYEQYF
>-|TRBJ2-3|TRBV11-2|few
TGTGCCAGCAGCCATGACAGATCAACAGATACGCAGTATTTT
CASSHDRSTDTQYF
>-|TRBJ2-7|TRBV3-2|many
TGTGCCAGCAGCCAAGACGGATTCTCCTACGAGCAGTACTTC
CASSQDGFSYEQYF
>-|TRBJ1-5|TRBV7-2|few
TGTGCCAGCAGCTTAGCGCCCCACGGCAATCAGCCCCAGCATTTT
CASSLAPHGNQPQHF
>-|TRBJ2-2|TRBV11-3|many
TGTGCCAGCAGCTTAGGGCCAGTAGGAAGCACCGGGGAGCTGTTTTTT
CASSLGPVGSTGELFF
>TRBD1|TRBJ1-6|TRBV20-1|few
TGCAGTGCGCCGACAGGGGGCAATTCACCCCTCCACTTT
CSAPTGGNSPLHF
>-|TRBJ2-2|TRBV6-2/TRBV6-3|-
TGTGCCAGCAGTTACGCCCAGGGTATTGACACCGGGGAGCTGTTTTTT
CASSYAQGIDTGELFF
>TRBD2|TRBJ2-7|TRBV12-3/TRBV12-4|few
TGTGCCAGCAGTAGGAGCGGACTAGGCTACGAGCAGTACTTC
CASSRSGLGYEQYF
>-|TRBJ2-3|TRBV24-1|-
TGTGCCACCAGTGATTTGGCACGGGTGGGGACAGATACGCAGTATTTT
CATSDLARVGTDTQYF
>-|TRBJ2-2|TRBV11-3|few
TGTGCCAGCAGCTTTAAGTCCAGCACCGGGGAGCTGTTTTTT
CASSFKSSTGELFF
>TRBD1|TRBJ2-7|TRBV5-5|few
TGTGCCAGCAGCTTGGACCAGGGGGCACCGTACGAGCAGTACTTC
CASSLDQGAPYEQYF
>TRBD2|TRBJ2-1|TRBV11-2|-
TGTGCCAGCAGACAAGGTAGCGGGCCTTACAATGAGCAGTTCTTC
CASRQGSGPYNEQFF
>-|TRBJ2-3|TRBV28|-
TGTGCCAGCAGTTTCATTACTGGGGGCACAGATACGCAGTATTTT
CASSFITGGTDTQYF
>-|TRBJ2-1|TRBV9|many
TGTGCCAGCAGCGCCGACCCAAGCGGCTACAATGAGCAGTTCTTC
CASSADPSGYNEQFF
>-|TRBJ2-2|TRBV6-6|many
TGTGCCAGCAATCAAGGAACAGGGCGAACCGGGGAGCTGTTTTTT
CASNQGTGRTGELFF
>-|TRBJ1-3|TRBV7-9|-
TGTGCCAGCAGTTCCTCGCAGTCCGGAAACACCATATATTTT
CASSSSQSGNTIYF
>TRBD2|TRBJ2-1|TRBV4-2|many
TGTGCCAGCAGCCCACAGCGGGAGGCCTACAATGAGCAGTTCTTC
CASSPQREAYNEQFF
>TRBD2|TRBJ2-7|TRBV6-2/TRBV6-3|-
TGTGCCAGCAGTTCTAGCGGGAGTCGCGAGCAGTACTTC
CASSSSGSREQYF
>-|TRBJ1-5|TRBV6-6|few
TGTGCCAGCAGGTATCCGGGACACCCCAACAATCAGCCCCAGCATTTT
CASRYPGHPNNQPQHF
>TRBD2|TRBJ2-1|TRBV19|-
TGTGCCAGTGGACTAGCGGGGGGCAATGAGCAGTTCTTC
CASGLAGGNEQFF
>-|TRBJ1-1|TRBV5-1|many
TGCGCCAGCAGCTTGATGTTAGGTACTGAAGCTTTCTTT
CASSLMLGTEAFF
>-|TRBJ1-5|TRBV20-1|many
TGCAGTGCTAACCCGGCGGGGGCGACGGGGCAGCCCCAGCATTTT
CSANPAGATGQPQHF
>-|TRBJ1-2|TRBV3-1|few
TGTGCCAGCAGCCAAGCCGGGGACAATGGCTACACCTTC
CASSQAGDNGYTF